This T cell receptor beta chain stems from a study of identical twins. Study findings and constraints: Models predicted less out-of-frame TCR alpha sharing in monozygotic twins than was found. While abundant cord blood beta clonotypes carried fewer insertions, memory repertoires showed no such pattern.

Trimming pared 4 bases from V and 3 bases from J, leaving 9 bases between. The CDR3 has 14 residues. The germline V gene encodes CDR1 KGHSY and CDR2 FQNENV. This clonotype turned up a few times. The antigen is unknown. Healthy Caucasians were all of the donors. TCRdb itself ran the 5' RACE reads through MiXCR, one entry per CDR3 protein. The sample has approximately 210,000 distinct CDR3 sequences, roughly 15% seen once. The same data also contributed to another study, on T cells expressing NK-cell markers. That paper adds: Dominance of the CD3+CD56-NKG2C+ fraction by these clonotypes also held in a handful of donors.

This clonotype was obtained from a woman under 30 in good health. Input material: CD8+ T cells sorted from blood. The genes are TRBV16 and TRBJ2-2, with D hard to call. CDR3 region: CASSRLLDTGELFF. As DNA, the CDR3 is TGTGCCAGCAGCCGGTTGTTGGACACCGGGGAGCTGTTTTTT.